Listed below are T cell receptor beta chains from one sample, sequenced in a study of blood T cell repertoires in COVID-19. The assay was immunoSEQ multiplex PCR, and TCRdb's table has in-frame clones only and misses some. The table has more than 200,000 clones, more than 65% seen once. Sample: peripheral blood. Source of these receptors: a woman aged 80 or over with acute or convalescent COVID-19. The CDR3 runs from the conserved cysteine through the conserved F or W. Each record gives: D gene, V gene, clone size, J gene, CDR3 protein, CDR3 DNA. A D gene is named only where the DNA matches it firmly. The size of a clone is reported for some rows only, either as once, few or many, or as a class for expanded clones.

TRBD1	TRBV28	-	TRBJ1-4	CASRRFSGQATNEKLFF	TGTGCCAGCAGGCGATTTTCCGGACAGGCCACTAATGAAAAACTGTTTTTT
TRBD2	TRBV28	-	TRBJ2-3	CASRGTSAYTDTQYF	TGTGCCAGCAGGGGTACTAGCGCATACACAGATACGCAGTATTTT
-	TRBV3-1/TRBV3-2	-	TRBJ2-5	CASSRPLGQQETQYF	TGTGCCAGCAGCCGGCCCTTGGGCCAACAAGAGACCCAGTACTTC
-	TRBV6-5	-	TRBJ2-3	CASSYLKRTDTQYF	TGTGCCAGCAGTTACCTTAAGCGCACAGATACGCAGTATTTT
-	TRBV7-2	-	TRBJ1-1	CASSFGGGDTEAFF	TGTGCCAGCAGCTTTGGAGGGGGGGACACTGAAGCTTTCTTT
TRBD1	TRBV5-1	once	TRBJ2-3	CASSEDRATDTQYF	TGCGCCAGCAGCGAGGACAGGGCGACAGATACGCAGTATTTT
-	TRBV28	-	TRBJ2-6	CATGLSGANVLTF	TGTGCCACAGGGCTCTCTGGGGCCAACGTCCTGACTTTC
-	TRBV7-2	-	TRBJ2-3	CASSLRVGGTDTQYF	TGTGCCAGCAGCTTAAGGGTAGGGGGCACAGATACGCAGTATTTT
TRBD1	TRBV3-1/TRBV3-2	-	TRBJ1-1	CASSYLQGMSTEAFF	TGTGCCAGCAGCTATTTACAGGGGATGAGCACTGAAGCTTTCTTT
TRBD1	TRBV28	-	TRBJ2-4	CASSLRTGLIAKNIQYF	TGTGCCAGCAGTTTAAGGACAGGTCTAATAGCCAAAAACATTCAGTACTTC
-	TRBV28	-	TRBJ1-5	CASSTTAQHF	TGTGCCAGCAGTACCACGGCCCAGCATTTT
-	TRBV9	-	TRBJ2-2	CASSEAANTGELFF	TGTGCCAGCAGCGAGGCGGCGAACACCGGGGAGCTGTTTTTT
-	TRBV12-3/TRBV12-4	-	TRBJ2-5	CASSFSETQYF	TGTGCCAGCAGTTTCTCGGAGACCCAGTACTTC
TRBD2	TRBV7-3	-	TRBJ2-5	CASSVTSGSETQYF	TGTGCCAGCAGCGTAACTAGCGGGAGTGAGACCCAGTACTTC
TRBD1	TRBV19	-	TRBJ2-7	CASSPGQGAHEQYF	TGTGCCAGTAGTCCCGGACAGGGGGCCCACGAGCAGTACTTC
-	TRBV18	-	TRBJ1-1	CASSPPNRDMNTEAFF	TGTGCCAGCTCACCACCAAACAGGGATATGAACACTGAAGCTTTCTTT
-	TRBV2	-	TRBJ1-4	CASSDHEEKLFF	TGTGCCAGCAGTGATCACGAGGAAAAACTGTTTTTT
-	TRBV5-6	-	TRBJ2-4	CASKDSALAKNIQYF	TGTGCCAGCAAAGACTCCGCCTTAGCCAAAAACATTCAGTACTTC
-	TRBV28	once	TRBJ1-1	CASSTPRLTEAFF	TGTGCCAGCAGCACCCCCAGGTTAACTGAAGCTTTCTTT
-	TRBV5-1	-	TRBJ2-2	CASSLAPGNAGYTGELFF	TGCGCCAGCAGCTTGGCGCCGGGGAATGCTGGTTACACCGGGGAGCTGTTTTTT
TRBD2	TRBV6-1	-	TRBJ2-5	CASSGGLAGGGETQYF	TGTGCCAGCAGTGGAGGACTAGCGGGAGGGGGCGAGACCCAGTACTTC
TRBD2	TRBV9	-	TRBJ2-3	CASSVVGGGTDTQYF	TGTGCCAGCAGCGTAGTCGGGGGAGGGACAGATACGCAGTATTTT
-	TRBV5-8	once	TRBJ1-1	CASSLGQRNTEAFF	TGTGCCAGCAGCTTGGGACAGCGGAACACTGAAGCTTTCTTT
TRBD1	TRBV2	-	TRBJ1-4	CASSAVGQGNEKLFF	TGTGCCAGCAGTGCCGTAGGACAGGGGAATGAAAAACTGTTTTTT
-	TRBV5-1	-	TRBJ2-1	CASSPRDNSYNEQFF	TGCGCCAGCAGCCCCCGGGACAACTCCTACAATGAGCAGTTCTTC
TRBD1	TRBV12-3/TRBV12-4	-	TRBJ1-2	CASSPDRAYGYTF	TGTGCCAGCAGTCCTGACAGGGCCTATGGCTACACCTTC
-	TRBV4-1	once	TRBJ1-5	CASSQVLGRGEPQHF	TGCGCCAGCAGCCAAGTCCTAGGCAGGGGCGAGCCCCAGCATTTT
-	TRBV19	-	TRBJ2-2	CASSMGQPTGELFF	TGTGCCAGTAGTATGGGGCAACCAACCGGGGAGCTGTTTTTT
TRBD2	TRBV10-1	-	TRBJ2-1	CASSGTSGRNSSYNEQFF	TGCGCCAGCAGTGGGACTAGCGGGAGGAATTCTTCCTACAATGAGCAGTTCTTC
-	TRBV19	-	TRBJ1-4	CASSMSSGPGGNEKLFF	TGTGCCAGTAGTATGAGCTCCGGCCCCGGCGGTAATGAAAAACTGTTTTTT
TRBD2	TRBV3-1/TRBV3-2	-	TRBJ2-7	CASSQDGFSTAGGLYEQYF	TGTGCCAGCAGCCAAGACGGTTTCAGTACAGCGGGAGGGCTCTACGAGCAGTACTTC
-	TRBV21-1	-	TRBJ2-7	CASSKIARDRGSDEQYF	TGTGCCAGCAGCAAAATTGCTCGGGACAGGGGAAGCGACGAGCAGTACTTC
-	TRBV5-6	-	TRBJ2-1	CASSVTSYEQFF	TGTGCCAGCAGCGTCACTAGTTACGAGCAGTTCTTC